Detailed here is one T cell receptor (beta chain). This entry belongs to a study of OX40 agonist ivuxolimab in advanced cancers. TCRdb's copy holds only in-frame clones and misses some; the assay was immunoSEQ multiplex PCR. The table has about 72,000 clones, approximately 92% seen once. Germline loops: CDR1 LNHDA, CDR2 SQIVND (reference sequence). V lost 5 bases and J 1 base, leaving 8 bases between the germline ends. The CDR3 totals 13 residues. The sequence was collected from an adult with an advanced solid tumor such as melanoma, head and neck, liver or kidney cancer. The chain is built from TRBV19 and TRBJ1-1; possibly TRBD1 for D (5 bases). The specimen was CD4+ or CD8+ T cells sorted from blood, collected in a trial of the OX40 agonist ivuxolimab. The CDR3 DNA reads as TGTGCCAGTAGTCGGGGGGAGAACACTGAAGCTTTCTTT. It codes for CASSRGENTEAFF.